Listed below are T cell receptor beta chains from one sample, sequenced in a study of T cells after yellow fever vaccination. TCRdb called the 5' RACE reads again in MiXCR, with one record for every CDR3 protein. In the table there are around 530,000 distinct CDR3 sequences, less than 20% of which are singletons. The sequences come from PBMCs, collected roughly 5 days after the first yellow fever vaccination. Receptors were obtained from a man aged 18 to 35 who received the YFV17D yellow fever vaccine. CDR3s include the opening cysteine and the closing phenylalanine or tryptophan. Fields, in order: CDR3 length, D gene, V gene, clone size, J gene, CDR3 DNA, CDR3 protein. A D gene is named only where the DNA matches it firmly. Size tells how often a clone was seen (once, few, many) or the class of an expanded clone, and some rows leave it out.

15	NA	TRBV4-2	NA	TRBJ2-3	TGTGCCAGCAGCCAAGATCTCGGGGGGCCGAATACGCAGTATTTT	CASSQDLGGPNTQYF
13	NA	TRBV10-3	few	TRBJ2-2	TGTGCCATCAGTGGAACGAACACCGGGGAGCTGTTTTTT	CAISGTNTGELFF
15	TRBD2	TRBV3-1	NA	TRBJ2-5	TGTGCCAGCTCCCAAGTCGCGGGGGGCCGAGAGACCCAGTACTTC	CASSQVAGGRETQYF
11	NA	TRBV12-3/TRBV12-4	few	TRBJ2-3	TGTGCCAGCAGTATACTTAGGCTGCAGTATTTT	CASSILRLQYF
16	TRBD2	TRBV10-3	few	TRBJ2-5	TGTGCCATCAGCAAGACTAGCGGGGGAGGACAAGAGACCCAGTACTTC	CAISKTSGGGQETQYF
14	NA	TRBV9	NA	TRBJ1-6	TGTGCCAGCAGCCGAGACGAGCTTATTTCACCCCTCCACTTT	CASSRDELISPLHF
12	NA	TRBV27	many	TRBJ2-2	TGTGCCAGCAGTCTCCCTACCGGGGAGCTGTTTTTT	CASSLPTGELFF
14	TRBD1	TRBV29-1	NA	TRBJ2-4	TGCAGCGCAAGGACAGGGCTAGCCAAAAACATTCAGTACTTC	CSARTGLAKNIQYF
18	TRBD2	TRBV4-3	NA	TRBJ2-3	TGCGCCAGCAGCCAAGAGGAATCAGGCGGGGGGCCTACAGATACGCAGTATTTT	CASSQEESGGGPTDTQYF
16	NA	TRBV5-5	NA	TRBJ2-1	TGTGCCAGCAGCTTGGCCTTACAGGCTAGTGACAATGAGCAGTTCTTC	CASSLALQASDNEQFF
15	NA	TRBV7-3	few	TRBJ2-3	TGTGCCAGCAGCCCCAATTCCCCCCTCACAGATACGCAGTATTTT	CASSPNSPLTDTQYF
14	TRBD1	TRBV10-3	NA	TRBJ2-1	TGTGCCATCAGTGAGGGGAACAGGGGCTATGAGCAGTTCTTC	CAISEGNRGYEQFF
13	NA	TRBV7-2	many	TRBJ1-2	TGTGCCAGCAGTTCCCAGTTCAACTATGGCTACACCTTC	CASSSQFNYGYTF
15	NA	TRBV19	NA	TRBJ2-6	TGTGCCAGTAGGCCGGGAGAATCTGGGGCCAACGTCCTGACTTTC	CASRPGESGANVLTF
13	NA	TRBV20-1	few	TRBJ2-5	TGCAGTCCCCTCTATAAAAGAAAAGAGACCCAGTACTTC	CSPLYKRKETQYF
14	NA	TRBV4-3	NA	TRBJ2-5	TGCGCCAGCAGCCGGGGCATCCTCGGAGAGACCCAGTACTTC	CASSRGILGETQYF
17	TRBD1	TRBV5-1	NA	TRBJ1-1	TGCGCCAGCAGCGGAGGACAGGGAATGGGGGAAGGCACTGAAGCTTTCTTT	CASSGGQGMGEGTEAFF
16	TRBD2	TRBV18	few	TRBJ2-7	TGTGCCAGCTCACGAGGACGGCCGGGAGGCCCCTACGAGCAGTACTTC	CASSRGRPGGPYEQYF
13	NA	TRBV6-1	NA	TRBJ1-2	TGTGCCAGCAGCTCGGGACTGTCCTATGGCTACACCTTC	CASSSGLSYGYTF
16	TRBD1	TRBV4-3	NA	TRBJ2-3	TGCGCCAGCAGCCAACGTCCGGGACAGGAGACAGATACGCAGTATTTT	CASSQRPGQETDTQYF
17	TRBD2	TRBV28	NA	TRBJ2-2	TGTGCCAGCAGTCAACACTCCGGACTAGCGGCCACCGGGGAGCTGTTTTTT	CASSQHSGLAATGELFF
13	NA	TRBV20-1	many	TRBJ2-5	TGCAGTGCGCGACTACTTCTGCCGGAGACCCAGTACTTC	CSARLLLPETQYF
16	TRBD2	TRBV7-8	NA	TRBJ2-1	TGTGCCAGCCGAGGGACTAGCGGGGCCTCCTACAATGAGCAGTTCTTC	CASRGTSGASYNEQFF
15	NA	TRBV15	few	TRBJ2-7	TGTGCCACCAGCAGAGTACGAGCCCTCTCCTACGAGCAGTACTTC	CATSRVRALSYEQYF
15	NA	TRBV4-2	NA	TRBJ1-4	TGTGCCAGCAGCCAAACAGACGTGATTAGGGAAAAACTGTTTTTT	CASSQTDVIREKLFF
16	NA	TRBV6-1	NA	TRBJ1-4	TGTGCCAGCAGTACGCTGGAGTTCGGCCCTAATGAAAAACTGTTTTTT	CASSTLEFGPNEKLFF
15	NA	TRBV27	few	TRBJ1-2	TGTGCCAGCAGTCAGCGCCGGGATTTGACCTATGGCTACACCTTC	CASSQRRDLTYGYTF
16	NA	TRBV20-1	few	TRBJ2-2	TGCAGTGCTAGAGATCCGAGGGGCCCGAACACCGGGGAGCTGTTTTTT	CSARDPRGPNTGELFF
19	TRBD2	TRBV11-2	NA	TRBJ2-3	TGTGCCAGCAGCTTCACCGTCCCGACTAGCGGGAATCCCACAGATACGCAGTATTTT	CASSFTVPTSGNPTDTQYF
14	NA	TRBV20-1	few	TRBJ1-3	TGCAGTGCCACCACAGGGCTCTCTGGAAACACCATATATTTT	CSATTGLSGNTIYF
14	NA	TRBV5-1	few	TRBJ2-1	TGCGCCAGCAGCTTGGCCTCAGGTTTGAATGAGCAGTTCTTC	CASSLASGLNEQFF
14	NA	TRBV7-3	few	TRBJ2-5	TGTGCCAGCAGCTTAAGTGGGCGGCAAGAGACCCAGTACTTC	CASSLSGRQETQYF
14	NA	TRBV6-1	few	TRBJ1-5	TGTGCCAGCAGTCAGACACTTAGCAATCAGCCCCAGCATTTT	CASSQTLSNQPQHF
15	NA	TRBV12-3/TRBV12-4	few	TRBJ1-6	TGTGCCAGCAGTATCGACAGCTCCTATAATTCACCCCTCCACTTT	CASSIDSSYNSPLHF
16	NA	TRBV7-2	NA	TRBJ2-3	TGTGCCAGCAGCTTAGACGCGGGCCTAGGCACAGATACGCAGTATTTT	CASSLDAGLGTDTQYF
15	NA	TRBV20-1	few	TRBJ2-2	TGCAGTGCTAGAGTCGGAGCACAGGGAACCGGGGAGCTGTTTTTT	CSARVGAQGTGELFF
17	NA	TRBV18	few	TRBJ1-1	TGTGCCAGCTCACCAATGGGACGGAGGATCGATAACACTGAAGCTTTCTTT	CASSPMGRRIDNTEAFF
14	NA	TRBV5-1	few	TRBJ2-7	TGCGCCAGCAGCTTGGAGAGGAGCTCCTACGAGCAGTACTTC	CASSLERSSYEQYF
16	NA	TRBV6-2/TRBV6-3	few	TRBJ2-3	TGTGCCAGCAGTTATGGGGGCGACAGGCGCACAGATACGCAGTATTTT	CASSYGGDRRTDTQYF
15	TRBD2	TRBV12-3/TRBV12-4	many	TRBJ2-5	TGTGCCAGCAGTGGACTAGCGGGCGACCAAGAGACCCAGTACTTC	CASSGLAGDQETQYF
15	NA	TRBV7-2	NA	TRBJ1-6	TGTGCCAGCAGCTTAATAAGGGCAGGGTATTCACCCCTCCACTTT	CASSLIRAGYSPLHF
12	NA	TRBV12-3/TRBV12-4	NA	TRBJ2-7	TGTGCCAGCAGTTTACCCCTAGGCGAGCAGTACTTC	CASSLPLGEQYF
17	TRBD2	TRBV4-2	few	TRBJ2-2	TGTGCCAGCAGCCAGGGACTAGCGAAAATCGGGACCGGGGAGCTGTTTTTT	CASSQGLAKIGTGELFF
14	NA	TRBV19	NA	TRBJ1-5	TGTGCCAGTAGTATTCCGAGGATTTGGCAGCCCCAGCATTTT	CASSIPRIWQPQHF
13	TRBD2	TRBV6-2/TRBV6-3	NA	TRBJ2-7	TGTGCCATCGCCGGGACGGGAGGCTACGAGCAGTACTTC	CAIAGTGGYEQYF
11	TRBD1	TRBV6-6	NA	TRBJ1-1	TGTGCCAGCAGTGAGGGGGCCGGGACTTTCTTT	CASSEGAGTFF
14	TRBD1	TRBV29-1	few	TRBJ2-1	TGCAGCGCCATGTCCAGGGACAGCTACAATGAGCAGTTCTTC	CSAMSRDSYNEQFF
11	NA	TRBV6-1	few	TRBJ1-1	TGTGCCAGCAGAGAAGTCGCTGAAGCTTTCTTT	CASREVAEAFF
13	TRBD2	TRBV6-2/TRBV6-3	few	TRBJ2-3	TGTGCCAGCAGGGGGGGGACGTCAGATACGCAGTATTTT	CASRGGTSDTQYF
13	TRBD2	TRBV6-2/TRBV6-3	many	TRBJ2-5	TGTGCCAGCAGGCGGGGGGGCTTTGAGACCCAGTACTTC	CASRRGGFETQYF